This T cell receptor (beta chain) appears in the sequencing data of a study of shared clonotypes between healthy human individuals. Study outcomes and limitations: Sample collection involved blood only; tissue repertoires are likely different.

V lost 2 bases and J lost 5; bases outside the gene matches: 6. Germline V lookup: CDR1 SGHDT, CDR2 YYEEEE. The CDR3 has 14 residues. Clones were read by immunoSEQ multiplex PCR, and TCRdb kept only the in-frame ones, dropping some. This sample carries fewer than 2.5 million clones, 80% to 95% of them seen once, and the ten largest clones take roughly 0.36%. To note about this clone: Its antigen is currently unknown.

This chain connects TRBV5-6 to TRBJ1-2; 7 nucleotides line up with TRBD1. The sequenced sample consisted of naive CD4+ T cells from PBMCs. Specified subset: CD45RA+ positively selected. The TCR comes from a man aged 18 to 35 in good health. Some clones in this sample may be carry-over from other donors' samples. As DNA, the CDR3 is TGTGCCAGCAGCTTATTCAGGGGGTGGTATGGCTACACCTTC. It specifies CASSLFRGWYGYTF.